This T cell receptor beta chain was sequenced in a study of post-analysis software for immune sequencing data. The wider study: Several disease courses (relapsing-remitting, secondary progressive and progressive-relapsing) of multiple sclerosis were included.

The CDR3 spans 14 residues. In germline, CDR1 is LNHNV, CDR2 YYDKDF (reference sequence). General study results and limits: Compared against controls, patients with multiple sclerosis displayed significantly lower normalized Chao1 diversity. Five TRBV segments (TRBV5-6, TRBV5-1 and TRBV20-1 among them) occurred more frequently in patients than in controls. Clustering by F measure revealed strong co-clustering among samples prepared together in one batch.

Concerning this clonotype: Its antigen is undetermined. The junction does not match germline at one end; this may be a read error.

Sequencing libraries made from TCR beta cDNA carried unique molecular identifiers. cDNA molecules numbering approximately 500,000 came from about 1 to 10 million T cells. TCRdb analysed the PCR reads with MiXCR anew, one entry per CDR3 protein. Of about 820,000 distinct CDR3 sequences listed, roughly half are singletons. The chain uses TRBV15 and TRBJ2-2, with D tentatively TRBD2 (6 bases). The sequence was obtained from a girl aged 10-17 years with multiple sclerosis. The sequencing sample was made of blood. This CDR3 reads CATRRGGIGGELFF. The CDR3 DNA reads TGTGCCACCAGGAGAGGCGGGATCGGCGGGGAGCTGTTTTTT. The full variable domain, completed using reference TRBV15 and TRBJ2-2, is DAMVIQNPRYQVTQFGKPVTLSCSQTLNHNVMYWYQQKSSQAPKLLFHYYDKDFNNEADTPDNFQSRRPNTSFCFLDIRSPGLGDTAMYLCATRRGGIGGELFFGEGSRLTVL.